These 25 T cell receptor beta chains came from one sample sequenced in a study of beta chain features in type 1 diabetes. Reverse transcription of all isolated RNA meant that expressed TCRB transcripts were sequenced. The data were produced by immunoSEQ multiplex PCR, yet TCRdb's version contains in-frame clones alone and is incomplete. The sample includes about 270,000 clones, about 14% of them seen just once. The source material was naive CD4+ T cells from blood. The receptors derive from a woman aged 40 to 50 in good health.

This clone was seen a handful of times. The chain employs TRBV7-6 and TRBJ1-2; 7 nucleotides match TRBD1. V lost 0 bases and J lost 8; bases outside the gene matches: 6. Germline assignment: CDR1 SGHVS and CDR2 FNYEAQ. The CDR3 loop spans 14 amino acids. The CDR3 bases are TGTGCCAGCAGCTTAGCGCGGACAGGTCGGGGCTACACCTTC. Translated: CASSLARTGRGYTF.

The chain uses TRBV18 and TRBJ1-1; the match to TRBD1 covers 7 bases. Looked up from germline, CDR1 is KGHSH and CDR2 is LQKENI. V trimming: 3 bases; J trimming: 7 bases; junction bases outside the gene matches: 5. The CDR3 has 13 amino acids. The CDR3 loop reads CASSPGQQNEAFF. The CDR3 coding sequence is TGTGCCAGCTCACCGGGACAGCAGAATGAAGCTTTCTTT.

The J gene is TRBJ2-7, the V gene TRBV10-3; 10 nucleotides align to TRBD2. Trimming at V came to 3 bases and at J to 1 base, leaving 3 bases not matched to a gene. This CDR3 has 15 amino acids. Germline V CDR1 and CDR2: ENHRY, SYGVKD. Written as DNA, the CDR3 is TGTGCCATCAGTGAACGGACTAGCGGTTCCTACGAGCAGTACTTC. Translated: CAISERTSGSYEQYF.

The chain carries TRBV9 and TRBJ1-2, with D unresolved. Trimming pared 4 bases from V and 4 bases from J, leaving 8 bases between. The CDR3 is 12 residues long. Germline values: CDR1 SGDLS, CDR2 YYNGEE. CDR3 nucleotide sequence: TGTGCCAGCAGCTCCCGGGGCTATGGCTACACCTTC. Protein product: CASSSRGYGYTF.

This clone was seen ten or more times. The V call is TRBV4-1, the J call TRBJ2-1; 12 bases match TRBD1. Germline trimming cut 1 base from V and 6 bases from J; bases unmatched to any gene: 7. This CDR3 has 17 amino acids. Germline V CDR1 and CDR2: MGHRA, YSYEKL. CDR3 amino acids: CASSQVAPGQGANEQFF. As DNA, the CDR3 is TGCGCCAGCAGCCAAGTCGCGCCGGGACAGGGGGCCAATGAGCAGTTCTTC.

The table lists this clone with a few counts. The V call is TRBV19, the J call TRBJ1-5; 10 nucleotides match TRBD1. This CDR3 is built from 15 residues. In germline, CDR1 is LNHDA, CDR2 SQIVND (reference sequence). J gave up 6 bases and V 7 bases, and 9 bases lay outside the gene matches. Written as DNA, the CDR3 is TGTGCCAGTACCACCGGACAGGGGGTGCTTCAGCCCCAGCATTTT. Protein sequence: CASTTGQGVLQPQHF.

CDR3 DNA: TGCGCCAGCAGCCAAGAAGAGGCAGGGGCTAATAACTATGGCTACACCTTC. Translation gives CASSQEEAGANNYGYTF. V gene TRBV4-3 combines with J gene TRBJ1-2, with a weak D call TRBD1 (6 bases). The CDR3 runs 17 residues. Germline lookup yields CDR1 LGHNA and CDR2 YSLEER. V was shortened by 0 bases and J by 1 base, with 15 bases between the two germline ends.

This clone appeared a few times. This chain joins TRBV5-5 and TRBJ1-2; tentative D call: TRBD1 (6 bases). Germline V gene sequence: CDR1 SGHKS, CDR2 YYEKEE (reference sequence). This CDR3 spans 13 amino acids. Trimming took 4 bases from V and 6 from J, leaving 13 bases between them. CDR3 loop: CASSKWDNDGYTF. The DNA of the CDR3 is TGTGCCAGCAGCAAGTGGGACAACGATGGCTACACCTTC.

This chain joins TRBV7-9 and TRBJ1-5; 9 nucleotides line up with TRBD1. There are 15 residues in the CDR3. V shed 4 bases and J 3 bases; nucleotides not matched to a gene: 4. CDR1 is SEHNR and CDR2 is FQNEAQ in the germline V gene (reference sequence). The chain's CDR3 is CASSSRDRDNQPQHF. CDR3 bases: TGTGCCAGCAGCTCCCGGGACAGGGACAATCAGCCCCAGCATTTT.

There are a few counts of this clone. The V and J genes are TRBV5-1 and TRBJ1-2, with D hard to call. CDR1 and CDR2 (germline): SGHRS, YFSETQ. The V end was cut by 0 bases, the J end by 8 bases, with 14 bases between. This CDR3 has 14 amino acids. Here the CDR3 reads CASSLAAGLVGYTF. DNA for the CDR3: TGCGCCAGCAGCTTGGCGGCGGGTTTGGTAGGCTACACCTTC.

This chain uses TRBV6-4 with TRBJ1-1; D not certain. This CDR3 contains 13 residues. The germline V gene has CDR1 MRHNA and CDR2 SNTAGT. The germline V and J ends were trimmed by 1 base and 3 bases, with 6 bases remaining between them. The CDR3 here is CASSDFSDTEAFF. The CDR3 DNA sequence: TGTGCCAGCAGTGACTTCTCGGACACTGAAGCTTTCTTT.

This clone has a handful of counts. The chain uses TRBV9 and TRBJ1-4; no clear D gene. This CDR3 contains 14 residues. Germline V gives CDR1 SGDLS, CDR2 YYNGEE. V was trimmed by 0 bases and J by 4 bases, leaving 7 bases between them. The CDR3 is CASSVGGLNEKLFF. The CDR3 nucleotides read TGTGCCAGCAGCGTAGGAGGGCTTAATGAAAAACTGTTTTTT. The entire variable domain, with the rest obtained from reference TRBV9 and TRBJ1-4, is as follows: DSGVTQTPKHLITATGQRVTLRCSPRSGDLSVYWYQQSLDQGLQFLIQYYNGEERAKGNILERFSAQQFPDLHSELNLSSLELGDSALYFCASSVGGLNEKLFFGSGTQLSVL.

The CDR3 nucleotides are TGTGCCAGCAGCTTAGCGTATCGGTCGCAGTATTTT. Residues: CASSLAYRSQYF. The chain recombines TRBV7-8 with TRBJ2-3; D is ambiguous. This CDR3 is 12 amino acids long. Trimming removed 0 bases at V and 10 bases at J, with 8 bases between. Germline values: CDR1 SGHVS, CDR2 FQNEAQ.

This clone appeared a few times. The chain combines TRBV6-6 with TRBJ2-5, with TRBD2 matching 8 bases. From germline, CDR1 is MNHNY and CDR2 SVGAGI (reference sequence). This CDR3 region has 15 residues. Unmatched junction bases numbered 10, after V lost 8 bases and J lost 2 bases. CDR3 sequence: CASHWGASGQETQYF. The CDR3 bases are TGTGCCAGCCATTGGGGGGCTAGCGGGCAAGAGACCCAGTACTTC.

This chain joins TRBV5-6 and TRBJ2-3, with 7 positions matching TRBD2. The CDR3 runs 16 residues. V was clipped by 4 bases and J by 6 bases; unmatched bases: 14. The germline CDR1 and CDR2 sequences are SGHDT and YYEEEE. The CDR3 sequence is CASSQRGLLSRDTQYF. The CDR3 nucleotides read TGTGCCAGCAGCCAGAGGGGACTACTTAGCCGGGATACGCAGTATTTT.

This clone has at least ten counts. This chain connects TRBV29-1 to TRBJ1-2; 7 bases are shared with TRBD1. The CDR3 runs to 11 residues. Looked up from germline, CDR1 is SQVTM and CDR2 is ANQGSEA. With V trimmed by 5 bases and J by 6 bases, 3 bases remained unmatched. The CDR3 loop is CSVLRGNGYTF. The CDR3 region has the DNA TGCAGCGTTCTCAGGGGGAATGGCTACACCTTC.

The table lists this clone with a count of one. The CDR3 DNA sequence: TGCGCCAGCAGCTTGGCCGGGACAGGCCGCTCTGGAAACACCATATATTTT. It codes for CASSLAGTGRSGNTIYF. This rearrangement joins TRBV5-1 to TRBJ1-3, with 8 nucleotides matching TRBD1. Germline CDR1 SGHRS, CDR2 YFSETQ. V was clipped by 0 bases and J by 0 bases; unmatched bases: 5. The CDR3 runs to 17 residues.

The V gene is TRBV25-1, the J gene TRBJ2-3; TRBD2 aligns across 11 bases. Germline CDR1 is MGHDK and CDR2 is SYGVNS. CDR3 length: 15 amino acids. V shed 5 bases and J 0 bases; nucleotides not matched to a gene: 1. CDR3 loop: CASSRLAGSTDTQYF. CDR3 DNA sequence: TGTGCCAGCAGTCGACTAGCGGGAAGCACAGATACGCAGTATTTT.

This clone was seen a few times. The chain is built from TRBV7-2 and TRBJ2-4; 9 bases align to TRBD1. CDR1 and CDR2 from the germline V gene are SGHTA and FQGNSA. The CDR3 consists of 16 residues. J was trimmed by 7 bases and V by 1 base; bases with no gene match: 8. The CDR3 protein is CASSLEVTGGLNIQYF. The CDR3 DNA reads TGTGCCAGCAGCTTAGAGGTGACAGGGGGATTGAACATTCAGTACTTC.

The chain employs TRBV5-1 and TRBJ2-3; 10 bases are a match to TRBD2. V lost 4 bases, J lost 3 bases, and 11 bases stayed unmatched. From germline, CDR1 is SGHRS and CDR2 YFSETQ. The CDR3 totals 17 residues. As DNA, the CDR3 is TGCGCCAGCAGCCCTGGCGTGGGGACTAGCGAGACAGATACGCAGTATTTT. This gives the protein CASSPGVGTSETDTQYF. Drawing the rest from reference TRBV5-1 and TRBJ2-3, the complete variable domain is KAGVTQTPRYLIKTRGQQVTLSCSPISGHRSVSWYQQTPGQGLQFLFEYFSETQRNKGNFPGRFSGRQFSNSRSEMNVSTLELGDSALYLCASSPGVGTSETDTQYFGPGTRLTVL.

The chain couples TRBV7-9 to TRBJ2-3; TRBD2 matches 8 bases. Germline CDR1 reads SEHNR; CDR2 reads FQNEAQ (reference sequence). Trimming took 5 bases from V and 4 from J; bases not matched to a gene: 2. This CDR3 is 13 amino acids long. The CDR3 DNA reads as TGTGCCAGCAGCCGGGGGGGTGCAGATACGCAGTATTTT. This encodes CASSRGGADTQYF.

The table lists this clone with a few counts. CDR3 protein: CASSIGLVYNQPQHF. CDR3 nucleotides: TGTGCCAGTAGTATCGGTTTAGTGTACAATCAGCCCCAGCATTTT. The V call is TRBV19, the J call TRBJ1-5; D call uncertain. Trimming left V 3 bases short and J 3 bases short, with 12 bases between. The CDR3 covers 15 residues. CDR1 is LNHDA and CDR2 is SQIVND in the germline V gene (reference sequence).

This clone was recorded a few times. This chain uses TRBV5-1 with TRBJ2-7; the match to TRBD2 covers 7 bases. Germline loops: CDR1 SGHRS, CDR2 YFSETQ. The V gene end was trimmed by 4 bases and the J gene end by 2 bases; junction bases not matched to a gene: 9. The CDR3 has 15 residues. The CDR3 DNA follows: TGCGCCAGCAGCCCCTTAGCGGGCCAAGCCTACGAGCAGTACTTC. Translation: CASSPLAGQAYEQYF. Drawing the rest from reference TRBV5-1 and TRBJ2-7, the complete variable domain is KAGVTQTPRYLIKTRGQQVTLSCSPISGHRSVSWYQQTPGQGLQFLFEYFSETQRNKGNFPGRFSGRQFSNSRSEMNVSTLELGDSALYLCASSPLAGQAYEQYFGPGTRLTVT.

In its sample, this clone was seen a few times. Distinct nucleotide sequences in the sample also encode this CDR3. The J gene is TRBJ1-5, the V gene TRBV9, with D perhaps matching TRBD1 (6 bases). The CDR3 runs to 13 residues. CDR1 and CDR2 from the germline V gene are SGDLS and YYNGEE. V gave up 3 bases and J gave up 3 bases, with 7 bases separating them. This chain's CDR3 is CASSAGVNQPQHF. CDR3 DNA sequence: TGTGCCAGCAGCGCAGGGGTCAATCAGCCCCAGCATTTT.

This clone was counted only a few times. The CDR3 nucleotides read TGCGCCAGCAGCTTACCCCGACTAGCGGGGGGGCAAGAGACCCAGTACTTC. As protein: CASSLPRLAGGQETQYF. The chain carries TRBV5-1 and TRBJ2-5, with 14 bases identical to TRBD2. Trimming removed 2 bases from V and 2 bases from J; junction bases left unmatched: 5. The CDR3 contains 17 residues. CDR1 is SGHRS and CDR2 is YFSETQ in the germline V gene.